This T cell receptor (beta chain) was documented in a study of post-analysis software for immune sequencing data. Study results and caveats: Normalized Chao1 diversity was significantly lower in multiple sclerosis patients than in controls. TRBV5-6, TRBV5-1 and TRBV20-1 belonged to a set of roughly 5 TRBV segments that were more frequent in patients than controls.

V lost 2 bases, J lost 5 bases, and 15 bases lay in between. The CDR3 covers 16 residues. In germline, CDR1 is MNHNY, CDR2 SVGAGI (reference sequence). Unique molecular identifiers had been added to the TCR beta cDNA libraries. Each batch of about 0.95 to 10 million T cells produced roughly 450,000 cDNA molecules. In TCRdb, the PCR reads were re-called with MiXCR into one record per CDR3 protein. The table shows 650,000 to 900,000 distinct CDR3 sequences, with under 60% occurring only once. This clonotype was counted between two and nine times. Antigen: not known. The specimen sequenced was blood. The TCR was taken from a girl aged 5 to 17 with multiple sclerosis. This sequence joins TRBV6-6 and TRBJ1-4; D is possibly TRBD1 (6 bases). The CDR3 loop reads CASSYTRGGGNEKLFF. The CDR3 region has the DNA TGTGCCAGCAGTTACACCCGGGGGGGCGGAAATGAAAAACTGTTTTTT.